This T cell receptor beta chain is from a study of early T cells in non-severe SARS-CoV-2 infection. Overall study context: It was bulk RNA from unsorted whole blood that was sequenced, and the chains were unpaired.

Concerning this clonotype: The target antigen is unknown.

Whole-study findings and limits: VDJdb matching, biased toward anti-spike CD8 responses, missed private and CD4 specificities.

Researchers tagged individual cDNA molecules with unique molecular identifiers. A single record per CDR3 protein comes from TCRdb applying MiXCR to the 5' RACE reads. The sample has around 61,000 distinct CDR3 sequences, about 15% seen once. V dropped 6 bases and J dropped 3 bases, with 5 bases sitting between them. The CDR3 has 10 amino acids. CDR1 is DFQATT, CDR2 SNEGSKA, per germline (reference sequence). The gene calls are TRBV20-1 and TRBJ1-1; D ambiguous. This TCR came from an adult who was a healthcare worker with PCR-confirmed SARS-CoV-2 infection or an uninfected control (not recorded which). Here the sequenced sample was whole blood, taken at baseline. The DNA of the CDR3 is TGCAGTGCCGGGTACACTGAAGCTTTCTTT. This sequence encodes CSAGYTEAFF.